Presented here are 29 T cell receptor beta chains from one specimen sequenced in a study of technical replicates of blood from a few donors. Sequencing was performed with immunoSEQ multiplex PCR; in TCRdb, only in-frame clones are kept and a portion is missing. The sample lists about 68,000 clones; 95% to 97% were seen once. Input material: T cells isolated from PBMCs. These receptors were collected from a human donor in good health.

The V and J genes are TRBV2 and TRBJ2-5; D might be TRBD2 (5 bases). Germline assignment: CDR1 SNHLY and CDR2 FYNNEI. The CDR3 contains 15 residues. Between the trimmed V and J ends, which lost 3 bases and 4 bases, there was a span of 15 bases. The CDR3 region has the DNA TGTGCCAGCAGTGAGGAGGCCAGTCTGACAGAGACCCAGTACTTC. It is translated as CASSEEASLTETQYF. Looking up the rest from reference TRBV2 and TRBJ2-5 gives the full variable domain: EPEVTQTPSHQVTQMGQEVILRCVPISNHLYFYWYRQILGQKVEFLVSFYNNEISEKSEIFDDQFSVERPDGSNFTLKIRSTKLEDSAMYFCASSEEASLTETQYFGPGTRLLVL.

The rearrangement uses TRBV4-3 and TRBJ2-3; no clear D. The CDR3 contains 15 residues. Germline V gene data show CDR1 as LGHNA and CDR2 as YSLEER. V shed 0 bases and J shed 4 bases, with 11 bases lying between them. The CDR3: CASSQDQRRPDTQYF. In DNA form, the CDR3 reads TGCGCCAGCAGCCAAGACCAGAGGCGCCCAGATACGCAGTATTTT.

V is TRBV27 and J is TRBJ2-7; 7 bases agree with TRBD2. This CDR3 comprises 10 residues. CDR1 is MNHEY and CDR2 is SMNVEV in the germline V gene (reference sequence). The chain's CDR3 is CRPGGYEQYF. DNA of the CDR3: TGTCGTCCGGGAGGTTACGAGCAGTACTTC.

This chain links TRBV28 with TRBJ2-7; 8 bases match TRBD2. After removal of 7 bases from V and 0 bases from J, the junction contained 2 bases not matched to a gene. There are 13 residues in the CDR3. CDR1 and CDR2 from the germline V gene are MDHEN and SYDVKM. Here the CDR3 reads CASIGTSSYEQYF. CDR3 DNA sequence: TGTGCCAGCATAGGGACTAGCTCCTACGAGCAGTACTTC.

The genes are TRBV7-2 and TRBJ1-1; perhaps TRBD1 as D (5 bases). Trimming pared 2 bases from V and 5 bases from J, leaving 6 bases between. The CDR3 spans 12 residues. Germline V CDR1 and CDR2: SGHTA, FQGNSA. The CDR3 spells CASSLRGTEAFF. DNA of the CDR3: TGTGCCAGCAGCTTAAGGGGAACTGAAGCTTTCTTT.

This clone was observed once. This sequence joins TRBV18 and TRBJ2-7, with 10 bases aligning to TRBD2. The germline V gene has CDR1 KGHSH and CDR2 LQKENI. With 2 bases clipped from V and 4 bases from J, the junction kept 8 bases outside the gene matches. The CDR3 runs to 16 residues. The CDR3 DNA reads as TGTGCCAGCTCACCAGGGCTAGCGGGAGAAGGGTACGAGCAGTACTTC. Encoded protein: CASSPGLAGEGYEQYF.

This sequence joins TRBV6-4 and TRBJ2-7; 9 bases agree with TRBD2. CDR3 length: 14 residues. V dropped 4 bases and J dropped 3; count of bases not matched to a gene: 4. In germline, CDR1 is MRHNA, CDR2 SNTAGT. The DNA of the CDR3 is TGTGCCAGCAGTGCATTAGCGGGAGACTACGAGCAGTACTTC. Protein: CASSALAGDYEQYF.

This clone came up once. The J gene is TRBJ2-7, the V gene TRBV5-6; D uncertain. V lost 1 base to trimming and J lost 6 bases, with 8 bases between them. The CDR3 is made up of 12 amino acids. CDR1 is SGHDT, CDR2 YYEEEE, per germline. DNA for the CDR3: TGTGCCAGCAGCTTGACCCACACCGAGCAGTACTTC. This codes for CASSLTHTEQYF.

The chain couples TRBV4-1 to TRBJ1-1; D is ambiguous. V was shortened by 1 base and J by 13 bases, with 22 bases between the two germline ends. The CDR3 has 15 amino acids. Germline CDR1 is MGHRA and CDR2 is YSYEKL. The CDR3 protein is CASSQVVGFDGEDFF. CDR3 nucleotides: TGCGCCAGCAGCCAAGTGGTTGGCTTTGACGGGGAGGATTTCTTT.

This clone occurred once. The rearrangement joins TRBV19 to TRBJ1-5, with TRBD1 matching over 9 bases. V lost 5 bases, J lost 8 bases, and 19 bases stayed unmatched. CDR1 is LNHDA and CDR2 is SQIVND in the germline V gene (reference sequence). This CDR3 is 18 amino acids long. The CDR3 nucleotides are TGTGCCAGTAGTCCGAAACTCGTGGGAGGACAGGGGAATAAGCCCCAGCATTTT. This sequence encodes CASSPKLVGGQGNKPQHF.

As DNA, the CDR3 is TGTGCCAGTAGAAATACAGGGGGGCAGAATCCCTATGGCTACACCTTC. Translated, it gives CASRNTGGQNPYGYTF. The chain couples TRBV19 to TRBJ1-2; 8 bases fit TRBD1. Germline V gene sequence: CDR1 LNHDA, CDR2 SQIVND (reference sequence). V gave up 6 bases and J gave up 4 bases; unmatched junction bases: 13. The CDR3 totals 16 residues.

The chain has TRBV9 and TRBJ1-5; D gene uncertain. The germline V and J ends were trimmed by 2 bases and 7 bases, with 13 bases remaining between them. Germline loops: CDR1 SGDLS, CDR2 YYNGEE. The CDR3 has 14 residues. CDR3 in amino acids: CASSVGQVEQPQHF. The CDR3 nucleotides read TGTGCCAGCAGCGTTGGGCAGGTGGAACAGCCCCAGCATTTT.

The J gene is TRBJ1-2, the V gene TRBV4-2; the D is unclear. CDR1 LGHNA and CDR2 YNFKEQ come from the germline V gene. V lost 0 bases and J 4 bases, leaving 12 bases between the germline ends. CDR3 length: 15 amino acids. The CDR3 reads CASSQEAPGIYGYTF. In nucleotides, the CDR3 is TGTGCCAGCAGCCAAGAAGCCCCGGGGATCTATGGCTACACCTTC.

CDR3 loop: CASSLSYGREEQYF. The CDR3 DNA reads TGTGCCAGCAGCTTGTCGTACGGCAGGGAAGAGCAGTACTTC. This chain uses TRBV5-6 with TRBJ2-7; D might be TRBD1 (5 bases). The CDR3 sequence is 14 residues long. CDR1 and CDR2 (germline): SGHDT, YYEEEE. V was cut by 1 base and J by 7 bases, with 15 bases left in between.

The chain employs TRBV30 and TRBJ1-1, with D hard to call. The CDR3 totals 14 residues. Trimming pared 0 bases from V and 1 base from J, leaving 9 bases between. Germline V gene lookup returns CDR1 GTSNPN and CDR2 SVGIG (reference sequence). The CDR3 DNA reads TGTGCCTGGAGTGTGGACTCCACGAACACTGAAGCTTTCTTT. This codes for CAWSVDSTNTEAFF.

The V call is TRBV11-2, the J call TRBJ2-1; 7 positions agree with TRBD2. CDR1 is SGHAT, CDR2 FQNNGV, per germline. The V segment lost 1 base and the J segment 5 bases; nucleotides outside the gene matches: 8. The CDR3 runs to 16 residues. CDR3 in amino acids: CASSLVIGLVDNEQFF. The DNA for the CDR3 is TGTGCCAGCAGCTTAGTTATAGGACTAGTGGACAATGAGCAGTTCTTC.

The rearrangement joins TRBV19 to TRBJ1-1; TRBD1 might be the D (5 bases). Germline V gives CDR1 LNHDA, CDR2 SQIVND (reference sequence). CDR3 length equals 12 residues. Trimming pared 7 bases from V and 6 bases from J, leaving 12 bases between. This CDR3 is CASTTGYSEAFF. The CDR3 region has the DNA TGTGCCAGTACTACAGGATATTCTGAAGCTTTCTTT. Variable domain in full (rest from reference TRBV19 and TRBJ1-1): DGGITQSPKYLFRKEGQNVTLSCEQNLNHDAMYWYRQDPGQGLRLIYYSQIVNDFQKGDIAEGYSVSREKKESFPLTVTSAQKNPTAFYLCASTTGYSEAFFGQGTRLTVV.

V gene TRBV5-5 combines with J gene TRBJ1-2, with 8 bases aligning to TRBD1. Unmatched junction bases numbered 11, after V lost 2 bases and J lost 8 bases. Germline V gene lookup returns CDR1 SGHKS and CDR2 YYEKEE (reference sequence). The CDR3 runs to 15 residues. For the CDR3, the DNA is TGTGCCAGCAGCTTAATCTGGACAGGGTTCGAAGGCTACACCTTC. Translating it yields CASSLIWTGFEGYTF.

The chain has TRBV5-6 and TRBJ2-7, with 9 positions matching TRBD1. CDR1 is SGHDT, CDR2 YYEEEE, per germline. The CDR3 runs 14 residues. The junction had 5 bases not matched to a gene; V was cut back by 5 bases and J by 2 bases. The CDR3 nucleotides read TGTGCCAGCAGTCGACAGGGGGACCCCTACGAGCAGTACTTC. This sequence encodes CASSRQGDPYEQYF.

The chain combines TRBV4-2 with TRBJ2-1, with 8 bases that match TRBD1. The CDR3 extends over 16 amino acids. CDR1 and CDR2 from the germline V gene are LGHNA and YNFKEQ. V lost 4 bases to trimming and J lost 5 bases; unmatched junction nucleotides: 10. The CDR3 DNA is TGTGCCAGCAGCCGAACAGGGGGAACGCCGGACAATGAGCAGTTCTTC. Residues: CASSRTGGTPDNEQFF.

The genes are TRBV7-9 and TRBJ2-2, with no clear D. The CDR3 extends over 15 amino acids. Germline assignment: CDR1 SEHNR and CDR2 FQNEAQ (reference sequence). V shed 2 bases and J shed 0 bases, with 7 bases lying between them. The CDR3 DNA reads TGTGCCAGCAGCTTAAATCCGTCGAACACCGGGGAGCTGTTTTTT. As protein: CASSLNPSNTGELFF. Supplemented by reference TRBV7-9 and TRBJ2-2, the full variable domain reads DTGVSQNPRHKITKRGQNVTFRCDPISEHNRLYWYRQTLGQGPEFLTYFQNEAQLEKSRLLSDRFSAERPKGSFSTLEIQRTEQGDSAMYLCASSLNPSNTGELFFGEGSRLTVL.

V gene TRBV9 combines with J gene TRBJ1-5; no reliable D call. Deletions cut 7 bases from V and 7 bases from J, with 12 bases between. Germline CDR1 and CDR2: SGDLS and YYNGEE. This CDR3 has 12 amino acids. The CDR3 DNA sequence: TGTGCCAGCGGGAGGGCGGAACAGCCCCAGCATTTT. As protein: CASGRAEQPQHF.

The chain is built from TRBV9 and TRBJ2-5; 9 bases are a match to TRBD1. The CDR3 covers 14 residues. Germline V gives CDR1 SGDLS, CDR2 YYNGEE. The V gene end was trimmed by 5 bases and the J gene end by 5 bases; junction bases not matched to a gene: 7. The CDR3 loop is CASRGQGRGETQYF. In DNA, the CDR3 is TGTGCCAGCAGGGGACAGGGTCGGGGGGAGACCCAGTACTTC.

The rearrangement joins TRBV19 to TRBJ2-7; 8 nucleotides line up with TRBD1. CDR1 and CDR2 (germline): LNHDA, SQIVND (reference sequence). CDR3 length: 13 residues. Trimming removed 7 bases from V and 4 bases from J; junction bases left unmatched: 6. DNA for the CDR3: TGTGCCAGTAACTCCCAGGGGGCGTACGAGCAGTACTTC. Translation: CASNSQGAYEQYF.

Only one count was recorded for this clone. The chain recombines TRBV7-2 with TRBJ2-7; D gene uncertain. The CDR3 is 15 amino acids. Trimming left V 1 base short and J 0 bases short, with 10 bases between. The germline V gene encodes CDR1 SGHTA and CDR2 FQGNSA. In DNA form, the CDR3 reads TGTGCCAGCAGCTTAGTCGGCGGAACCTCCTACGAGCAGTACTTC. This encodes CASSLVGGTSYEQYF.

The gene calls are TRBV11-2 and TRBJ2-7; 9 bases fit TRBD1. Germline loops: CDR1 SGHAT, CDR2 FQNNGV. The trim removed 4 bases at V and 5 bases at J, leaving 6 bases unmatched. This CDR3 comprises 14 residues. CDR3 sequence reads: CASSSTGGYHEQYF. The CDR3 DNA reads as TGTGCCAGCAGCTCAACAGGGGGCTACCACGAGCAGTACTTC.

The gene calls are TRBV28 and TRBJ2-7; 12 bases fit TRBD2. The CDR3 has 16 residues. V shed 3 bases, J shed 2 bases, and the junction held 5 bases outside the gene matches. The V gene's germline CDR1 is MDHEN and CDR2 SYDVKM. The CDR3 nucleotides read TGTGCCAGCAGTTTTTTCCGGACTAGCGGGACCTACGAGCAGTACTTC. This encodes CASSFFRTSGTYEQYF. The whole variable domain, filled in from reference TRBV28 and TRBJ2-7, reads DVKVTQSSRYLVKRTGEKVFLECVQDMDHENMFWYRQDPGLGLRLIYFSYDVKMKEKGDIPEGYSVSREKKERFSLILESASTNQTSMYLCASSFFRTSGTYEQYFGPGTRLTVT.

The V gene is TRBV27, the J gene TRBJ2-3; 7 nucleotides match TRBD2. Per the germline V gene, CDR1 is MNHEY and CDR2 is SMNVEV (reference sequence). The V segment lost 2 bases and the J segment 1 base; nucleotides outside the gene matches: 0. This CDR3 has 14 amino acids. This chain's CDR3 is CASSLAGGTDTQYF. In DNA form, the CDR3 reads TGTGCCAGCAGTTTAGCGGGAGGCACAGATACGCAGTATTTT.

The V and J genes are TRBV11-1 and TRBJ2-2; 7 bases agree with TRBD2. CDR1 is SGHAT, CDR2 FQDESV, per germline (reference sequence). The CDR3 covers 13 residues. V gave up 7 bases and J gave up 8 bases; unmatched junction bases: 7. The CDR3 DNA reads TGTGCCAGCACCCTTGCGGGACTAGGGGAGCTGTTTTTT. As protein: CASTLAGLGELFF.